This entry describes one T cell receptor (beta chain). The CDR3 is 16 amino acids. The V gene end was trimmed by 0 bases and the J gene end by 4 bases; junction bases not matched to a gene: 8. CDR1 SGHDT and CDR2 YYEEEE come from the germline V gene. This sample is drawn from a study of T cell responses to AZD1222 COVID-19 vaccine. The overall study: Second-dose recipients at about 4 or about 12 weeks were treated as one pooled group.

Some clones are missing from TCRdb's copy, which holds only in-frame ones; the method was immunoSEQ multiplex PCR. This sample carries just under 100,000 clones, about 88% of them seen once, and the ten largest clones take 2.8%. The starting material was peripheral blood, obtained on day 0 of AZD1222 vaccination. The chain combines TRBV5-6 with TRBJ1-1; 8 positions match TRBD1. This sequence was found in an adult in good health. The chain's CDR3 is CASSLARGQRGTEAFF. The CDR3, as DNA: TGTGCCAGCAGCTTGGCCAGGGGGCAAAGGGGCACTGAAGCTTTCTTT.